The source of this TCR beta chain is a study of blood T cell repertoires in COVID-19. TCRdb keeps only in-frame clones here, not all; method: immunoSEQ multiplex PCR. This table holds 60,000 or so clones, under 80% found once. Per the germline V gene, CDR1 is LGHDT and CDR2 is YNNKEL (reference sequence). The CDR3 runs to 13 residues. V was pared by 0 bases and J by 10 bases, with 12 bases between. The source of this sequence is a woman aged 55-70 years who had been exposed to COVID-19. The chain combines TRBV3-1 (or the pseudogene TRBV3-2) with TRBJ1-1; no firm D call. What was sequenced was PBMCs or T cells enriched from blood (not recorded which). CDR3 sequence (DNA): TGTGCCAGCAGCCAAGACCTTACAGTAGGAGCTTTCTTT. Translated, it gives CASSQDLTVGAFF.